These T cell receptor beta chains were read from a single sample in a study of molecular identifiers for immune sequencing clone quantification. TCRdb re-analysed the PCR reads in MiXCR, keeping a single row per CDR3 protein. The sample has about 65,000 distinct CDR3 sequences; 15% to 20% are singletons. The material sequenced was naive CD8+ T cells from blood, with Jurkat cell RNA spiked in. These receptors originate from a human donor in good health. Some libraries in this study had Jurkat cell RNA spiked in. The CDR3 runs from the conserved cysteine through the conserved F or W. The D gene is left open where the match is weak. Some rows have no size entry. The others give once, few or many, or a class for an expanded clone.

V gene	D gene	clone size	J gene	CDR3 DNA	CDR3 protein
TRBV4-1	.	many	TRBJ1-5	TGCGCCAGCAGCCAACGATCCGAAGGTACTGAGCAGCCCCAGCATTTT	CASSQRSEGTEQPQHF
TRBV9	.	many	TRBJ1-5	TGTGCCAGCAGCTCAGAGGTGGATCAGCCCCAGCATTTT	CASSSEVDQPQHF
TRBV2	TRBD2	many	TRBJ2-7	TGTGCCAGCAGGGAGGGACTAGCGGGAGAAGCCTACGAGCAGTACTTC	CASREGLAGEAYEQYF
TRBV4-1	TRBD1	many	TRBJ2-7	TGCGCCAGCAGCCAACTACCCACAGGGGGCTACGAGCAGTACTTC	CASSQLPTGGYEQYF
TRBV2	TRBD1	many	TRBJ1-1	TGTGCCACCCCGGACAGGCGAGAAGCTTTCTTT	CATPDRREAFF
TRBV5-5	TRBD2	many	TRBJ2-3	TGTGCCAGCAGCCGGACTAGCGGGAGGTTGGCAGATACGCAGTATTTT	CASSRTSGRLADTQYF
TRBV12-3/TRBV12-4	.	.	TRBJ2-2	TGTGCCAGTGTTGAGATCGACAGTGCCGGCGGGGAGCTGTTTTTT	CASVEIDSAGGELFF
TRBV3-1	.	.	TRBJ2-5	TGTGCCAGCAGCCTCCCATTGGGGCAGGAGATCCAGTACTTC	CASSLPLGQEIQYF
TRBV12-3/TRBV12-4	TRBD1	.	TRBJ1-1	TGTGCCAGCAGTCGTAAACAGGGGCTGAACACTGAAGCTTTCTTT	CASSRKQGLNTEAFF
TRBV4-1	.	few	TRBJ2-1	TGCGCCAGCAGCCAAGGGCTTATGGGGAACTACAATGAGCAGTTCTTC	CASSQGLMGNYNEQFF
TRBV27	TRBD2	.	TRBJ2-4	TGTGCCAGCAGTTGGACTAGCGGGTTTTCCAAAAACATTCAGTACTTC	CASSWTSGFSKNIQYF
TRBV4-1	TRBD1	many	TRBJ2-1	TGCGCCAGCAGCGCCGGGACAGGGATAGGGGAGCAGTTCTTC	CASSAGTGIGEQFF
TRBV7-9	.	.	TRBJ1-2	TGTGCCAGCAGCTTAGCGGTCGGACCGCAGGATGGCTACACCTTC	CASSLAVGPQDGYTF
TRBV11-2	.	many	TRBJ2-3	TGTGCCAGCAGCACCCCCCTTGTCACAGATACGCAGTATTTT	CASSTPLVTDTQYF
TRBV5-4	TRBD2	few	TRBJ2-7	TGTGCCAGCAGCCCTGGCGCTAGCGGATCCTACGAGCAGTACTTC	CASSPGASGSYEQYF
TRBV19	TRBD1	.	TRBJ2-7	TGTGCCGGTAGTCCGGGGACAGGGACCTACGAGCAGTACTTC	CAGSPGTGTYEQYF
TRBV13	TRBD1	many	TRBJ1-6	TGTGCCAGCCGGGACAGGAATTCACCCCTCCACTTT	CASRDRNSPLHF
TRBV11-3	.	.	TRBJ2-1	TGTGCCAGCAGCTTGGGGCGGTCCTACAATGAGCAGTTCTTC	CASSLGRSYNEQFF
TRBV3-1	TRBD2	.	TRBJ2-7	TGTGCCAGCAGCCCGGGACTAGCCCCCTACGAGCAGTACTTC	CASSPGLAPYEQYF
TRBV28	.	many	TRBJ2-4	TGTGCCAGCAGTTTCGGCTGGGGGAGCATTCAGTACTTC	CASSFGWGSIQYF
TRBV7-2	.	.	TRBJ1-3	TGTGCCAGCGAGGACGATTCTTTAGGGTCTGGAAACACCATGTATTTT	CASEDDSLGSGNTMYF
TRBV4-1	.	many	TRBJ1-1	TGCGCCAGCAGCCAGGGGCGGAAGCTGGGCACTGAAGCTTTCTTT	CASSQGRKLGTEAFF
TRBV5-1	TRBD1	few	TRBJ2-7	TGCGCCAGCAGCTTGACCCTGGACAGGGTATCGGGCGAAAGATCCTACGAGCAGTACTTC	CASSLTLDRVSGERSYEQYF
TRBV6-2/TRBV6-3	TRBD1	many	TRBJ2-7	TGTGCCAGCAGTTACTCGACAGGGGATGGCTACGAGCAGTACTTC	CASSYSTGDGYEQYF
TRBV27	TRBD2	many	TRBJ2-7	TGTGCCAGCAGTCCTCGGACTAGCGGGAGCTACGAGCAGTACTTC	CASSPRTSGSYEQYF
TRBV6-5	TRBD1	many	TRBJ1-2	TGTGCCAGCAGTTACTCGCATGCGGGGACAGGGTTATATGGCTACACCTTC	CASSYSHAGTGLYGYTF
TRBV29-1	.	many	TRBJ1-1	TGCAGCGTTGAGACCGGGACAGAAGCTTTCTTT	CSVETGTEAFF
TRBV27	.	once	TRBJ2-7	TGTGCCAGCAGTTCCCAAGGGAGCTACGAGCGGTACTTC	CASSSQGSYERYF
TRBV20-1	.	many	TRBJ2-1	TGCAGTGCTCCCCCCACTGGGGGGGCGAGCTCCTACAATGAGCAGTTCTTC	CSAPPTGGASSYNEQFF
TRBV28	.	few	TRBJ2-1	TGTGCCAGCAGCGTACTAGCTGACCTAATGGATGAGCAGTTCTTC	CASSVLADLMDEQFF
TRBV4-3	.	many	TRBJ2-5	TGCGCCAGCAGCCCCGACCGGTCCCAAGAGACCCAGTACTTC	CASSPDRSQETQYF
TRBV5-4	TRBD1	many	TRBJ2-2	TGTGCCAGCAGCTTAACCGGGACAGGGCCCGCCGGGGAGCTGTTTTTT	CASSLTGTGPAGELFF
TRBV27	.	few	TRBJ2-6	TGTGCCAGCAGTTCCCGACAGGACTCCCAATCTGGGGCCAACGTCCTGACTTTC	CASSSRQDSQSGANVLTF
TRBV28	TRBD2	many	TRBJ2-4	TGTGCCAGCAGTTTTCGTCTAGCGGGTCTCAACAAAAACATTCAGTACTTC	CASSFRLAGLNKNIQYF
TRBV2	TRBD2	.	TRBJ2-1	TGTGCCAGCAGTTCAGCGGGAGGGTTCTCCTACAATGAGCAGTTCTTC	CASSSAGGFSYNEQFF
TRBV27	.	.	TRBJ2-7	TGTGCCAGCAGTCTGCCAGGGGCCCACGAGCAGTACTTC	CASSLPGAHEQYF
TRBV30	.	many	TRBJ1-1	TGTGCCTGGAGCGTTACAGGTTCCACTGAAGCTTTCTTT	CAWSVTGSTEAFF
TRBV6-4	.	many	TRBJ2-3	TGTGCCAGCAGTGGCCGGGTGAGCACAGATACGCAGTATTTT	CASSGRVSTDTQYF
TRBV4-1	.	many	TRBJ2-1	TGCGCCAGCAGCCACCGCGGGGACAGCAGTTCCAATGAGCAGTTCTTC	CASSHRGDSSSNEQFF
TRBV11-2	TRBD2	many	TRBJ2-3	TGTGCCAGCAGCTTAGGGCTAGCGGCTAACACAGATACGCAGTATTTT	CASSLGLAANTDTQYF
TRBV4-3	TRBD1	many	TRBJ2-7	TGCGCCAGCAGCCAAGATCACAGGGGTCGCTCCTACGAGCAGTACTTC	CASSQDHRGRSYEQYF
TRBV24-1	TRBD1	few	TRBJ1-1	TGTGCCACCAGTGATTCCGGGACAGCTAACACTGAAGCTTTCTTT	CATSDSGTANTEAFF
TRBV27	.	many	TRBJ1-1	TGTGCCAGCAGTTTATCGAATTCCCTGGGGACTGAAGCTTTCTTT	CASSLSNSLGTEAFF
TRBV21-1	.	many	TRBJ2-1	TGTGCCAGCAGCAAAGGGGTCCCAAGGGGCTCCTACAATGAGCAGTTCTTC	CASSKGVPRGSYNEQFF
TRBV7-9	TRBD1	many	TRBJ2-7	TGTGCCAGCAGCCCCCGGGACAGAGTATGGGCCGAGCAGTACTTC	CASSPRDRVWAEQYF
TRBV11-2	.	many	TRBJ1-1	TGTGCCAGCAGCTTATACGTGAACACTGAAGCTTTCTTT	CASSLYVNTEAFF
TRBV10-3	.	.	TRBJ2-5	TGTGCCATCAGTGGGGGGGGGACATTTCAAGAGGCCCAGTACTTC	CAISGGGTFQEAQYF
TRBV27	.	.	TRBJ1-2	TGTGCCAGCAGTTTATCTCTCTGGGGATCCCCCTATGGCTACACCTTC	CASSLSLWGSPYGYTF
TRBV9	TRBD2	few	TRBJ2-1	TGTGCCAGCAGCGTAGGTACGGGAGGGCCGGGCAATGAGCAGTTCTTC	CASSVGTGGPGNEQFF
TRBV14	.	few	TRBJ2-1	TGTGCCAGCAGCCAACTAAACTCCTACAATGAGCAGTTCTTC	CASSQLNSYNEQFF
TRBV10-3	.	many	TRBJ1-1	TGTGCCATCAGTGAGTCACGATATAACACTGAAGCTTTCTTT	CAISESRYNTEAFF
TRBV2	.	many	TRBJ2-5	TGTGCCAACGTTGTCCCGGACCAAGAGACCCAGTACTTC	CANVVPDQETQYF
TRBV6-2/TRBV6-3	.	many	TRBJ2-1	TGTGCCAGCAGGGCTAGCCGGAACTACTACAATGAGCAGTTCTTC	CASRASRNYYNEQFF
TRBV10-3	TRBD1	few	TRBJ2-7	TGTGCCATGCGACAGGGATCGGGTGAGCAGTACTTC	CAMRQGSGEQYF